A selection of T cell receptor beta chains follows, all from one sample in a study of PD-1 blockade in classical Hodgkin lymphoma. Assay used: immunoSEQ multiplex PCR; TCRdb lists only in-frame clones, some missing. The table records fewer than 20,000 clones, over 70% of them present only once. The starting material was peripheral blood mononuclear cells (PBMCs), obtained at baseline. The receptors were gathered from a human donor with classical Hodgkin lymphoma. CDR3s include the opening cysteine and the closing phenylalanine or tryptophan. D genes are given only for firm matches. Not every row has a clone size; where given, it reads once, few, many or a size class.

>TRBD1|.|TRBV2|15|TRBJ1-5
TGTGCCAGCAGTGTGGGACAGGGAACAAATCAGCCCCAGCATTTT
CASSVGQGTNQPQHF
>TRBD1|.|TRBV7-2|15|TRBJ2-7
TGTGCCAGCAGCCGTCTTTCAGGGGGTTCCTACGAGCAGTACTTC
CASSRLSGGSYEQYF
>.|.|TRBV13|14|TRBJ2-3
TGTGCCAGCAGCTTAGGGTGGACTCAGGATACGCAGTATTTT
CASSLGWTQDTQYF
>.|.|TRBV30|14|TRBJ1-1
TGTGCCTGGACCCCGGGGGGTTCGGGCACTGAAGCTTTCTTT
CAWTPGGSGTEAFF
>.|medium-sized|TRBV6-6|15|TRBJ1-3
TGTGCCAGCAGAGAGAACTCACATTCGGGGAACACCATATATTTT
CASRENSHSGNTIYF
>.|.|TRBV5-4|14|TRBJ1-3
TGTGCCAGCAGCTTGGACGTCCAGGGAAACACCATATATTTT
CASSLDVQGNTIYF
>TRBD2|once|TRBV7-9|17|TRBJ2-3
TGTGCCAGCAGCCGCGGCCTAGGACTAGCTGAGACCGGTACGCAGTATTTT
CASSRGLGLAETGTQYF
>.|few|TRBV29-1|13|TRBJ1-4
TGCAGCGTTGTGGGAGCCTTAAGCGAAAAACTGTTTTTT
CSVVGALSEKLFF
>.|.|TRBV19|15|TRBJ1-1
TGTGCCAGTAGTATTCGGGGACTTATGAACACTGAAGCTTTCTTT
CASSIRGLMNTEAFF
>TRBD2|.|TRBV7-3|13|TRBJ2-1
TGTGCCAGCAGCCCCGGACTAGCCGCTGAGCAGTTCTTC
CASSPGLAAEQFF
>TRBD1|.|TRBV6-4|15|TRBJ2-7
TGTGCCAGCAGTGACCTCGGACAGGGCGGTGGCGAGCAGTACTTC
CASSDLGQGGGEQYF
>TRBD2|.|TRBV5-3|18|TRBJ2-2
TGTGCCAGAAGCATTACCGGGACTAGCGGGAGGAACACCGGGGAGCTGTTTTTT
CARSITGTSGRNTGELFF
>.|.|TRBV5-5|13|TRBJ2-7
TGTGCCAGCAGCTTGGAACCACCCTACGAGCAGTACTTC
CASSLEPPYEQYF
>TRBD1|few|TRBV7-2|13|TRBJ2-7
TGTGCCAGCAGCTACAGGGGGCCCAGCGAGCAGTACTTC
CASSYRGPSEQYF
>.|once|TRBV2|15|TRBJ2-3
TGTGCCAGCAGACCAGGGGATGAGGAGACAGATACGCAGTATTTT
CASRPGDEETDTQYF
>TRBD1|.|TRBV19|17|TRBJ2-1
TGTGCCAGTAGCAGGGGACAGGGGGTGGTTTCCTACAATGAGCAGTTCTTC
CASSRGQGVVSYNEQFF
>TRBD2|.|TRBV9|14|TRBJ2-5
TGTGCCAGCAGCGTGATAGCGGGGGGGGAGACCCAGTACTTC
CASSVIAGGETQYF
>.|once|TRBV6-1|18|TRBJ1-4
TGTGCCAGCAGTGGAGGGAGCATCCATATCGCAACTAATGAAAAACTGTTTTTT
CASSGGSIHIATNEKLFF
>.|.|TRBV5-1|16|TRBJ1-2
TGCGCCAGCAGCCGACTGACAGGAACTGGGAACTATGGCTACACCTTC
CASSRLTGTGNYGYTF
>.|.|TRBV2|16|TRBJ2-2
TGTGCCAGCAGTGAAGCAGGTGGGGGGATTACCGGGGAGCTGTTTTTT
CASSEAGGGITGELFF
>.|.|TRBV12-1|13|TRBJ1-5
TGTGCCAGCAGCTTTGGGGGTTTTCAGCCCCAGCATTTT
CASSFGGFQPQHF
>TRBD2|.|TRBV5-1|16|TRBJ2-2
TGCGCCAGCAGCTTTCTAGCGGGACTTACCACCGGGGAGCTGTTTTTT
CASSFLAGLTTGELFF
>.|once|TRBV11-2|14|TRBJ1-1
TGTGCCAGCAGCTCCAGATCGGACAGACCTGAAGCTTTCTTT
CASSSRSDRPEAFF
>.|.|TRBV19|15|TRBJ1-2
TGTGCCAGCAAAGACTCAACGGGGATCTACTATGGCTACACCTTC
CASKDSTGIYYGYTF
>TRBD1|.|TRBV19|16|TRBJ1-5
TGTGCCAGTAACGACGTCTCAGGGGGCCCAAGAGGGCCCCAGCATTTT
CASNDVSGGPRGPQHF
>.|.|TRBV13|15|TRBJ2-3
TGTGCCGGCAGCTTACTTGGGGAGGGCACAGATACGCAGTATTTT
CAGSLLGEGTDTQYF
>.|.|TRBV7-9|15|TRBJ1-1
TGTGCCAGCAGCCCTCCTCAGGGTACCGCCACTGAAGCTTTCTTT
CASSPPQGTATEAFF
>TRBD2|.|TRBV7-9|18|TRBJ2-3
TGTGCCAGCTCCAACCGGCTGGGGGGGGTAACTAACACAGATACGCAGTATTTT
CASSNRLGGVTNTDTQYF
>.|.|TRBV6-6|15|TRBJ2-5
TGTGCCAGCAGCCCAAGGGACATTAGCGAAGAGACCCAGTACTTC
CASSPRDISEETQYF
>TRBD1|.|TRBV28|19|TRBJ2-3
TGTGCCAGCAGTTTCCTCCCTTGGGGGACAGAGAAGAGCACAGATACGCAGTATTTT
CASSFLPWGTEKSTDTQYF
>TRBD1|.|TRBV6-5|14|TRBJ1-4
TGTGCCAGCAGACAGGGGCTGGCTAATGAAAAACTGTTTTTT
CASRQGLANEKLFF
>.|.|TRBV6-5|14|TRBJ2-6
TGTGCCAGCAGTTATCTCTCTGGGGCCAACGTCCTGACTTTC
CASSYLSGANVLTF
>.|.|TRBV5-1|15|TRBJ2-1
TGCGCCAGCAGCTTGGACGAAGGGTACTACAATGAGCAGTTCTTC
CASSLDEGYYNEQFF
>TRBD1|.|TRBV7-9|13|TRBJ2-7
TGTGCCAGCAGCTTATCCGGGACAGGGCTTCTTTACTTC
CASSLSGTGLLYF
>.|medium-sized|TRBV2|17|TRBJ1-5
TGTGCCAGCAGTGTCGCCGGGACCGGGGTTCGAGGTCAGCCCCAGCATTTT
CASSVAGTGVRGQPQHF
>.|once|TRBV11-3|16|TRBJ1-3
TGTGCCAGCAGCTTAGCAGGGACCTTTTGGGGAAACACCATATATTTT
CASSLAGTFWGNTIYF
>.|.|TRBV29-1|12|TRBJ2-7
TGCAGCGTTGCAGACGGCTCCTACGAGCAGTACTTC
CSVADGSYEQYF
>.|.|TRBV18|15|TRBJ1-2
TGTGCCAGCTCACCTTGGGACAATCCTAACTATGGCTACACCTTC
CASSPWDNPNYGYTF
>.|once|TRBV7-9|13|TRBJ1-3
TGTGCCATCGATCACGGAGGTGGAAACACCATATATTTT
CAIDHGGGNTIYF
>.|.|TRBV28|15|TRBJ1-2
TGTGCCAGCAGTCAACGGACGAAAGGAAGCTATGGCTACACCTTC
CASSQRTKGSYGYTF
>TRBD2|.|TRBV4-1|16|TRBJ2-1
TGCGCCAGCAGCCAGGGGACTAGCGGGGCCTACAATGAGCAGTTCTTC
CASSQGTSGAYNEQFF
>.|.|TRBV19|14|TRBJ1-2
TGTGCCAGTAGTATTACGGGGATAGTTTATGGCTACACCTTC
CASSITGIVYGYTF